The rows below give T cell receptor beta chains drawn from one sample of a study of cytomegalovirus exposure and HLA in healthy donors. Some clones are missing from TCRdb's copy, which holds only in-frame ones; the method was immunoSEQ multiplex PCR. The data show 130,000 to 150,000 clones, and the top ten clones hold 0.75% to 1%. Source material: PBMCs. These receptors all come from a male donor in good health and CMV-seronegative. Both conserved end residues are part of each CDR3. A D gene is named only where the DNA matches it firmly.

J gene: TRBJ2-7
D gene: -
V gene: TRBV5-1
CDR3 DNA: TGCGCCAGCAGCTTGGCCACGGCGGGGGCAGCCTACGAGCAGTACTTC
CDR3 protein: CASSLATAGAAYEQYF

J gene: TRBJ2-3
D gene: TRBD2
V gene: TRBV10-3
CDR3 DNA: TGTGCCATCAGTGATCTAGCGGGGCAGTATTTT
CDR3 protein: CAISDLAGQYF

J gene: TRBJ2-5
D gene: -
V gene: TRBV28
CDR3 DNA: TGTGCCAGCACCAAACCCCAATCAAGTATCCGAGGCCAAGAGACCCAGTACTTC
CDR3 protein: CASTKPQSSIRGQETQYF

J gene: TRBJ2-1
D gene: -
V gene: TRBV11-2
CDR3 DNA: TGTGCCAGCAGCTTAGATGGGTACCCTAGCAATGAGCAGTTCTTC
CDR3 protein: CASSLDGYPSNEQFF

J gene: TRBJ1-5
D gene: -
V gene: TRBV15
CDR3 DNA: TGTGCCACCAGCAGAGCGCGGCAGCCCCAGCATTTT
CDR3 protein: CATSRARQPQHF

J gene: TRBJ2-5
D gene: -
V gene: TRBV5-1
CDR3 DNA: TGCGCCAGCAGCCCCCGGGGTGGGGAAGAGACCCAGTACTTC
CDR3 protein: CASSPRGGEETQYF

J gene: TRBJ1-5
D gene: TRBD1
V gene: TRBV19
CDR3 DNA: TGTGCCAGTGCATTCCCAGGGGGCGGAGGTCAGCCCCAGCATTTT
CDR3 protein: CASAFPGGGGQPQHF

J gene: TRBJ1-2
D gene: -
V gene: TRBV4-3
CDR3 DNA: TGCGCCAGCAGCCGGACAGATCACTATGGCTACACCTTC
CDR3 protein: CASSRTDHYGYTF

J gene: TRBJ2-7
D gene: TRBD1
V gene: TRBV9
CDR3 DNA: TGTGCCAGCAGTGGGACAGTAGGGTCCTACGAGCAGTACTTC
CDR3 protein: CASSGTVGSYEQYF

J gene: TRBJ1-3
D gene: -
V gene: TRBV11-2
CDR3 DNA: TGTGCCAGCAGCCCGGACAGAAGCTCTGGAAACACCATATATTTT
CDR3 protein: CASSPDRSSGNTIYF

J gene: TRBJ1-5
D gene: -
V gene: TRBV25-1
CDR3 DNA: TGTGCCACCGGCGGCGACGGCAATCAGCCCCAGCATTTT
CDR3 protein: CATGGDGNQPQHF

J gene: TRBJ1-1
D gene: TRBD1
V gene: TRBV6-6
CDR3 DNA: TGTGCCAGCAGTTACTATACAGGGGAGAACACTGAAGCTTTCTTT
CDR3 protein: CASSYYTGENTEAFF

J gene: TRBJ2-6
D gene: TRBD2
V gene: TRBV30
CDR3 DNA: TGTGCCTGGAGTCGGGGGGCTGGGGCCAACGTCCTGACTTTC
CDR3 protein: CAWSRGAGANVLTF

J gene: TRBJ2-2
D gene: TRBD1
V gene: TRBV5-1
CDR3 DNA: TGCGCCAGCAGCTTGGACGGGACAGGGAACACCGGGGAGCTGTTTTTT
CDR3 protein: CASSLDGTGNTGELFF

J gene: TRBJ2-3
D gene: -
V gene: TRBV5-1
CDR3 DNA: TGCGCCAGCAGGCAACAGGAGATCACAGATACGCAGTATTTT
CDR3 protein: CASRQQEITDTQYF

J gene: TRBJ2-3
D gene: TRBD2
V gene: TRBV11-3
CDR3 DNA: TGTGCCAGCAGCTTAGCCCAAGCGGGGTCACGGGGCACAGATACGCAGTATTTT
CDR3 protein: CASSLAQAGSRGTDTQYF

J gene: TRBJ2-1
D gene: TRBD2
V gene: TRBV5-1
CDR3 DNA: TGCGCCAGCAGCACTTCCACCGGGACTAGGGTTGAGCAGTTCTTC
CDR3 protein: CASSTSTGTRVEQFF

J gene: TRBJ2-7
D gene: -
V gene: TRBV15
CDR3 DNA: TGTGCCACTTCACTAGAGAGGCACTACGAGCAGTACTTC
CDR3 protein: CATSLERHYEQYF

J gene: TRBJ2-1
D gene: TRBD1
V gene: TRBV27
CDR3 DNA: TGTGCCAGCAGTGCCGGACGGACAGGGGATAAGGCCCTATTTTACAATGAGCAGTTCTTC
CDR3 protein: CASSAGRTGDKALFYNEQFF

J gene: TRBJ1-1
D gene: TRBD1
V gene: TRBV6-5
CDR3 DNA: TGTGCCAGCAGTCGCCGACAGGGGACCCTTGGTGAAGCTTTCTTT
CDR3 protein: CASSRRQGTLGEAFF

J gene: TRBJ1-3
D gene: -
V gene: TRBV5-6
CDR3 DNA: TGTGCCAGCAGCTTTACTGGAAACACCATATATTTT
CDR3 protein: CASSFTGNTIYF

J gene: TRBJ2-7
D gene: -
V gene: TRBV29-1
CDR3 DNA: TGCAGCGCCGAGACAGGTTCCGCCTACGAGCAGTACTTC
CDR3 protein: CSAETGSAYEQYF

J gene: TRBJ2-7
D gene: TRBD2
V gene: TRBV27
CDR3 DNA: TGTGCCAGCAGTAAACCTCAACCGGGACTAGCGGGAGGCGAGCAGTACTTC
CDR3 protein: CASSKPQPGLAGGEQYF

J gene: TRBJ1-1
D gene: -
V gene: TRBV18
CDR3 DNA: TGTGCCAGCTCTACCACGGGGGACAACACTGAAGCTTTCTTT
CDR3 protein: CASSTTGDNTEAFF

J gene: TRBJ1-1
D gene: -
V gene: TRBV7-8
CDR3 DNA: TGTGCCAGCAGCGTAGACAGGAACACTGAAGCTTTCTTT
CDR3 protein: CASSVDRNTEAFF

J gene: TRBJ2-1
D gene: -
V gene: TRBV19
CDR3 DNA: TGTGCCAGTAGTAACGGGGATTCTTCCTACAATGAGCAGTTCTTC
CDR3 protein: CASSNGDSSYNEQFF

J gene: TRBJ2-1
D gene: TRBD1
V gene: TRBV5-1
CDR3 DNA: TGCGCCAGCAGCATCGGACAGGGGGTAACCTACAATGAGCAGTTCTTC
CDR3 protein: CASSIGQGVTYNEQFF

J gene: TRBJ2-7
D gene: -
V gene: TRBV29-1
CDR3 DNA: TGCAGCGTTGAGGAGGGTCTGGGGGAGCAGTACTTC
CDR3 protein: CSVEEGLGEQYF

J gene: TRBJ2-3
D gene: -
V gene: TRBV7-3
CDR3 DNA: TGTGCCAGCAGCATTGAGGGGGGCACAGATACGCAGTATTTT
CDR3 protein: CASSIEGGTDTQYF

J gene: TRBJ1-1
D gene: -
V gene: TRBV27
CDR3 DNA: TGTGCCAGCAGTTTTATCGGTCAGGCGACTGAAGCTTTCTTT
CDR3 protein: CASSFIGQATEAFF

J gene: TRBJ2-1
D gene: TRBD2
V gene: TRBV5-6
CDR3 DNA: TGTGCCAGCACGCCACAGGGACTAGCGATGTACAATGAGCAGTTCTTC
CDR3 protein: CASTPQGLAMYNEQFF

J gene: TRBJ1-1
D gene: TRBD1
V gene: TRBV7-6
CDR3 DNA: TGTGCCAGCAGCTTGGGACAGGGGGCTGTTCCGAACACTGAAGCTTTCTTT
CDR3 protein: CASSLGQGAVPNTEAFF

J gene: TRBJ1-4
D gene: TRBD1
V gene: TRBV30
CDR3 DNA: TGTGCCTGGAGGAAGGGGACAGGGCCTAATGAAAAACTGTTTTTT
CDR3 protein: CAWRKGTGPNEKLFF

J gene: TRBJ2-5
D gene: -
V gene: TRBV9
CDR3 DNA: TGTGCCAGCAGCGTAGGCCCCGGGGGCCAAGAGACCCAGTACTTC
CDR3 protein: CASSVGPGGQETQYF

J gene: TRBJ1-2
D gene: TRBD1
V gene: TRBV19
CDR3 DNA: TGTGCCAGTAGGACAGGGGGCTCGTGGTATGGCTACACCTTC
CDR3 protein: CASRTGGSWYGYTF

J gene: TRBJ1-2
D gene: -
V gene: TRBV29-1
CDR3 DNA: TGCAGCACCCGAGCGGGTAACTATGGCTACACCTTC
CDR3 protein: CSTRAGNYGYTF

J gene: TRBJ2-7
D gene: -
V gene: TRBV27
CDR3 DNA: TGTGCCAGCAGTTACCTCGGGGGATCCTACGAGCAGTACTTC
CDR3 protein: CASSYLGGSYEQYF

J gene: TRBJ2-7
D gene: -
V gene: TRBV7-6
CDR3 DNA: TGTGCCAGCAGCCAAAATCACGAGCAGTACTTC
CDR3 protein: CASSQNHEQYF

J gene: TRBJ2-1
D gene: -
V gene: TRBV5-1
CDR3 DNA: TGCGCCAGCAGCTCGATTAGTTACAATGAGCAGTTCTTC
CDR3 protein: CASSSISYNEQFF

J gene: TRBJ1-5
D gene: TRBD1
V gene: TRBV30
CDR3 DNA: TGTGCCTGGAGATCCGGGACAGCATATAGCAATCAGCCCCAGCATTTT
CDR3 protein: CAWRSGTAYSNQPQHF

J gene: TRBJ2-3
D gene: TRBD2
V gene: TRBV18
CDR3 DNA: TGTGCCAGCTCACCAACTAGCGGGGGCAACACAGATACGCAGTATTTT
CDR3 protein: CASSPTSGGNTDTQYF

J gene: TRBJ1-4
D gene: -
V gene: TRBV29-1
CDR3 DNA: TGCAGCGGCAACGCAGGGGTCGGGGAAAAACTGTTTTTT
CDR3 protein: CSGNAGVGEKLFF

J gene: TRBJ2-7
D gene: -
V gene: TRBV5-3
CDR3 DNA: TGTGCCAGAAGCTTCATCGCCCGGGAACCTAACTACGAGCAGTACTTC
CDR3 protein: CARSFIAREPNYEQYF

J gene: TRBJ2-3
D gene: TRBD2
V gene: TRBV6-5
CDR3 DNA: TGTGCCAGCAGGCAGCGGGGGGCCAGCACAGATACGCAGTATTTT
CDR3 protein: CASRQRGASTDTQYF

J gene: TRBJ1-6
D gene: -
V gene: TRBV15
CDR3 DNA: TGTGCCACCAGCAGAGATTCCCGGGATTCACCCCTCCACTTT
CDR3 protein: CATSRDSRDSPLHF

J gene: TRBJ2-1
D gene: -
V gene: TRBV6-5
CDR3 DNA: TGTGCCAGCAGCCCCGTCCGGGGTGAGCAGTTCTTC
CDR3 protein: CASSPVRGEQFF

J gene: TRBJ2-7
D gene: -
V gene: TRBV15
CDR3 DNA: TGTGCCACCAGCCCCCGATTGATAGGAGGACCCTACGAGCAGTACTTC
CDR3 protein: CATSPRLIGGPYEQYF

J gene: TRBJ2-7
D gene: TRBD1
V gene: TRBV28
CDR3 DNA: TGTGCCAGCGGGCTTACACAGGGGCTCTACGAGCAGTACTTC
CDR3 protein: CASGLTQGLYEQYF

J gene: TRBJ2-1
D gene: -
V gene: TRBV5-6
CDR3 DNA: TGTGCCAGCAGGCGGGATTTCAATGAGCAGTTCTTC
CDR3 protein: CASRRDFNEQFF

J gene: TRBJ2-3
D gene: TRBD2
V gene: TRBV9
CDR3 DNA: TGTGCCAGCAGTGAAAGCGGGGCCGCAGATACGCAGTATTTT
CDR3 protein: CASSESGAADTQYF

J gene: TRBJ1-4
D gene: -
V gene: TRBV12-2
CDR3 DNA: TGTGCAAGTCGCTTATCTCCGGGACAGGGTAGGCAAAAACTGTTTTTT
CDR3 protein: CASRLSPGQGRQKLFF

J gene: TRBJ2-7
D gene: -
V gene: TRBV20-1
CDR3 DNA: TGCAGTGGCCTAACGGGGGAGCAGTACTTC
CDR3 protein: CSGLTGEQYF

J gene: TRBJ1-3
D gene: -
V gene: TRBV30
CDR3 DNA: TGTGCCTGGAGTTCACAGGGCCCTGGAAACACCATATATTTT
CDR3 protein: CAWSSQGPGNTIYF

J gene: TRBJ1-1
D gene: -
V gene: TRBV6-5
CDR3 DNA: TGTGCCAGCAGGTTCGGACAGCCGATGAACACTGAAGCTTTCTTT
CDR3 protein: CASRFGQPMNTEAFF

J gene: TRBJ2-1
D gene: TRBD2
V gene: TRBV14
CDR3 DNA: TGTGCCAGCAGCCAACTGGGACTAGCGGGGCGGGACAATGAGCAGTTCTTC
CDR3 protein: CASSQLGLAGRDNEQFF

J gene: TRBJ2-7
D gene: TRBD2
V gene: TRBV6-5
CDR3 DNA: TGTGCCAGCAGTTACGGCGGTAGCGGGAGCTACGAGCAGTACTTC
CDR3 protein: CASSYGGSGSYEQYF

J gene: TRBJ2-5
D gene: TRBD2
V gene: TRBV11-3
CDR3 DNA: TGTGCCAGCAGCTCCCCAACGGGGGGGCCAGAGACCCAGTACTTC
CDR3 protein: CASSSPTGGPETQYF

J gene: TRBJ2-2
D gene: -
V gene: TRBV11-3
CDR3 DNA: TGTGCCAGCAGCTTGGAGGGCTTCGGGGAGCTGTTTTTT
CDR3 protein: CASSLEGFGELFF